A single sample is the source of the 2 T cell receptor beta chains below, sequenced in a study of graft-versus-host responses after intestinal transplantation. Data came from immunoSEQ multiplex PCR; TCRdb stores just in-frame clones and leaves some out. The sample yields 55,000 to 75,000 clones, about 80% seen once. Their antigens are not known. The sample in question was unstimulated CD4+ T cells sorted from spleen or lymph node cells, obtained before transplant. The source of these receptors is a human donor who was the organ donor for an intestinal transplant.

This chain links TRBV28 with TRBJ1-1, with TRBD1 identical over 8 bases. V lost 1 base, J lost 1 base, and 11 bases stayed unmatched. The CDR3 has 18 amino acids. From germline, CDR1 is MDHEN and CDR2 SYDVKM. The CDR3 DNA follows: TGTGCCAGCAGTTTATACCGTAATCCGGGACAGGAGAACACTGAAGCTTTCTTT. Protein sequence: CASSLYRNPGQENTEAFF.

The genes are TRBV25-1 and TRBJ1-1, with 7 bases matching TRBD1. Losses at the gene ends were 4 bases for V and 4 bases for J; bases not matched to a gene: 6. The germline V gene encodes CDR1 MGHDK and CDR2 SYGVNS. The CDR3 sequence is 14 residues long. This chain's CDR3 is CASSGGGSGTEAFF. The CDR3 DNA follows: TGTGCCAGCAGTGGAGGGGGCTCAGGCACTGAAGCTTTCTTT.